The present entry profiles one T cell receptor (beta chain) with its context. In germline, CDR1 is SGHTA, CDR2 FQGNSA. CDR3 length: 18 amino acids. V lost 1 base to trimming and J lost 4 bases; unmatched junction nucleotides: 14. Repertoires were generated with immunoSEQ multiplex PCR, while TCRdb's copy carries only in-frame clones and drops some. The sample consists of about 280,000 clones, around nine tenths of them appearing once. Donors were grouped by their self-reported clinical history. Either two negative PCRs, clearance, or symptom resolution qualified Cohort 3 donors as recovered. These data belong to a study of blood T cell repertoires in COVID-19. Study details: Acute and convalescent COVID-19 samples came from the United States, Italy and Spain.

This clonotype was obtained from a woman aged 40 to 50 who had recovered from COVID-19. The sample taken for sequencing was PBMCs or T cells enriched from blood (not recorded which). This chain connects TRBV7-2 to TRBJ1-2; TRBD1 matches 8 bases. The CDR3 protein is CASSLVGQVRSSIYGYTF. CDR3 sequence (DNA): TGTGCCAGCAGCTTAGTGGGACAGGTCCGTTCCTCTATCTATGGCTACACCTTC.